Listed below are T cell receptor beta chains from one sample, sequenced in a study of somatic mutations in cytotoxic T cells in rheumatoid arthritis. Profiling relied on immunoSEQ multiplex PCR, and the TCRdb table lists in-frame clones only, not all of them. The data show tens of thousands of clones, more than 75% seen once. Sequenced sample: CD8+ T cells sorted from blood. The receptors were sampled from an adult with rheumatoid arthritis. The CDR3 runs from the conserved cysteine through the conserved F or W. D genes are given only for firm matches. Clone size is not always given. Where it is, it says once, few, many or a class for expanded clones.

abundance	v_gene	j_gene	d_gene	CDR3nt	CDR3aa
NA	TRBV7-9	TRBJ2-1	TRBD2	TGTGCCAGCAGCTTATTAACTAGCGGAACCATGCTCAATGAGCAGTTCTTC	CASSLLTSGTMLNEQFF
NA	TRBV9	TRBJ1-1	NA	TGTGCCAGCAGCGTAGGCAGGATAACTGAAGCTTTCTTT	CASSVGRITEAFF
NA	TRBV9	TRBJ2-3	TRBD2	TGTGCCAGCAGCCCCGGGACTAGCGGGGGGATCACAGATACGCAGTATTTT	CASSPGTSGGITDTQYF
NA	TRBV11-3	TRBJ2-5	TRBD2	TGTGCCAGTACCGAGCGGGACCGCCCCCAAGAGACCCAGTACTTC	CASTERDRPQETQYF
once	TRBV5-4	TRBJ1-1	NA	TGTGCCAGCAGCTTGGTAGGCCGTGAAGCTTTCTTT	CASSLVGREAFF
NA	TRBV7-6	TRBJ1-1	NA	TGTGCCAGCAGCTTAGGGCAGAACACTGAAGCTTTCTTT	CASSLGQNTEAFF
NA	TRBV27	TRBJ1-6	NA	TGTGCCAGCAGTTTAACCACAGACTATAATTCACCCCTCCACTTT	CASSLTTDYNSPLHF
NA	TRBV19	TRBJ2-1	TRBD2	TGTGCCAGTAGCCTCAGCGGGAGGGCCTACAATGAGCAGTTCTTC	CASSLSGRAYNEQFF
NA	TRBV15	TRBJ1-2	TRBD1	TGTGCCACCAGCGAGGGACAGGGAAGTTTCTATGGCTACACCTTC	CATSEGQGSFYGYTF
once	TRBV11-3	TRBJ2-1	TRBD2	TGTGCCAGCAGCTCTAGCGGGGTAGTGGATGAGCAGTTCTTC	CASSSSGVVDEQFF
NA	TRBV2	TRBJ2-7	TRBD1	TGTGCCAGCGTATCCAGGGGGATCGACGAGCAGTACTTC	CASVSRGIDEQYF
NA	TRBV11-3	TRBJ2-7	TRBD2	TGTGCCAGCAGCCACTCGCGGGGCGGGAGCGACTCCTACGAGCAGTACTTC	CASSHSRGGSDSYEQYF
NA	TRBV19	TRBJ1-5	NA	TGTGCCAGTAGTGGCCCCGCCTATCAGCCCCAGCATTTT	CASSGPAYQPQHF
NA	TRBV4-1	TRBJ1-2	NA	TGCGCCAGCAGCCAAGATTGGCTGGAAACTAACTATGGCTACACCTTC	CASSQDWLETNYGYTF
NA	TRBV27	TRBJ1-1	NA	TGTGCCAGCAGTTTATCGGAGGCAGGGAGGACTGAAGCTTTCTTT	CASSLSEAGRTEAFF
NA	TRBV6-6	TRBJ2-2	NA	TGTGCCAGCAGTTACTCAGGAGGTAACACCGGGGAGCTGTTTTTT	CASSYSGGNTGELFF
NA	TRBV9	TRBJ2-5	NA	TGTGCCAGCAGCGTAGCGGGGGCAGGGCAAGAGACCCAGTACTTC	CASSVAGAGQETQYF
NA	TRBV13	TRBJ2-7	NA	TGTGCCAGCAGCCCATCCGGGACACAACCTTCCTACGAGCAGTACTTC	CASSPSGTQPSYEQYF
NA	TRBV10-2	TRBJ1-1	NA	TGCGCCAGCGTAAATGGGGGGACTGAAGCTTTCTTT	CASVNGGTEAFF
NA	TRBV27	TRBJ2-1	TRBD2	TGTGCCAGCAGTTGGGTGGGGGAAGCGGGGGTATACAATGAGCAGTTCTTC	CASSWVGEAGVYNEQFF
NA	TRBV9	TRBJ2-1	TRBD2	TGTGCCAGCAGCGTAGTCCCTCTAGCGGGGGGCCCCAATGAGCAGTTCTTC	CASSVVPLAGGPNEQFF
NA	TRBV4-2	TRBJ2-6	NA	TGTGCCAGCAGCCAGAACCGGGACTCTGGGGCCAACGTCCTGACTTTC	CASSQNRDSGANVLTF
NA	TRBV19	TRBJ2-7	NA	TGTGCCAGTAGTATTATAAGTGCTTCCGCCTACGAGCAGTACTTC	CASSIISASAYEQYF
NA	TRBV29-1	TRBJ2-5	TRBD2	TGCAGCGTCCGACTGGGACTAGCAGAGACCCAGTACTTC	CSVRLGLAETQYF
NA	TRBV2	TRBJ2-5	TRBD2	TGTGCCAGCAGTCTAGCGGGGGGCCGGGAGACCCAGTACTTC	CASSLAGGRETQYF
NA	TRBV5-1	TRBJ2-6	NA	TGCGCCAGCCTGGGGGCCTCAACTGGGGCCAACGTCCTGACTTTC	CASLGASTGANVLTF
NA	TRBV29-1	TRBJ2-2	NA	TGCAGCGTACATCGGACACCTGGGAACACCGGGGAGCTGTTTTTT	CSVHRTPGNTGELFF
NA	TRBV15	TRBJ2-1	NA	TGTGCCACCAGCAGAGAGACTCCGGACGGCCCCAATGAGCAGTTCTTC	CATSRETPDGPNEQFF
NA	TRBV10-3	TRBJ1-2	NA	TGTGCCATCAGTGAGTCGATTGAGGGGGGAAACTATGGCTACACCTTC	CAISESIEGGNYGYTF
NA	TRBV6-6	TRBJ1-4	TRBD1	TGTGCCAGCAGTTCCTTACAGGGGGCCCGGGAAAAACTGTTTTTT	CASSSLQGAREKLFF
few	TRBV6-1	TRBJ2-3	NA	TGTGCCAGCAGTGTAGTTTCTCTGGATACGCAGTATTTT	CASSVVSLDTQYF
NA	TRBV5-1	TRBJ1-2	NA	TGCGCCAGCAGTTCGGACTATGGCTACACCTTC	CASSSDYGYTF
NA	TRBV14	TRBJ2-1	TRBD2	TGTGCCAGCAGCCAAGCAATCGTCACGGAGGGACTAGCGATGTGGGAGCAGTTCTTC	CASSQAIVTEGLAMWEQFF
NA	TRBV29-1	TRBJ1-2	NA	TGCAGCGCCCTACCGGAGGACTATGGCTACACCTTC	CSALPEDYGYTF
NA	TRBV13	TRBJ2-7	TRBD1	TGTGCCAGCAGCGCAACCGGACAGGGGGCCCACGAGCAGTACTTC	CASSATGQGAHEQYF
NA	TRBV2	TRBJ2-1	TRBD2	TGTGCCGCCGTCGCGGGGGAAGCCTACAATGAGCAGTTCTTC	CAAVAGEAYNEQFF
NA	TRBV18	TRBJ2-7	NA	TGTGCCAGCTCATCAAGATCGACAGGAATGGAAGAGCAGTACTTC	CASSSRSTGMEEQYF
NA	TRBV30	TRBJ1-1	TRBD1	TGTGCCGGCGACAGGGGGCTCACTGAAGCTTTCTTT	CAGDRGLTEAFF
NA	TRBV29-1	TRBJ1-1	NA	TGCAGCGTTGGGGGGTGGGTGAACACTGAAGCTTTCTTT	CSVGGWVNTEAFF
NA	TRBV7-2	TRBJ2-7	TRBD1	TGTGCCAGCAGCCCCCGGGCCCCGGGACAGGGGTTCTCTCGGTACGAGCAGTACTTC	CASSPRAPGQGFSRYEQYF
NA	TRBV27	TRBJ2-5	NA	TGTGCCAGCAGTTTACAAGAGACCCAGTACTTC	CASSLQETQYF
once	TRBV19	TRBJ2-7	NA	TGTGCCAGTAGTATAGCCGGGGCCACGGCCTACGAGCAGTACTTC	CASSIAGATAYEQYF
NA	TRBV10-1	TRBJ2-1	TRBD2	TGCGCCAGCAGTGGGGTAGCGGGAGCTCCTGAGCAGTTCTTC	CASSGVAGAPEQFF
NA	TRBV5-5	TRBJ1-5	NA	TGTGCCAGCAGCTTAACGGGCCACCAGCCCCAGCATTTT	CASSLTGHQPQHF
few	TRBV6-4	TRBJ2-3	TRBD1	TGTGCCAGCAGTGAGGACAGGGGGCACACAGATACGCAGTATTTT	CASSEDRGHTDTQYF
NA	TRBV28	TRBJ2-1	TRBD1	TGTGCCAGCAGGTCCGGGACAGGAGGACCCTACAATGAGCAGTTCTTC	CASRSGTGGPYNEQFF
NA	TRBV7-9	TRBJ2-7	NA	TGTGCCAGCAGCTTATCTGGAAGAGCCTACGAGCAGTACTTC	CASSLSGRAYEQYF
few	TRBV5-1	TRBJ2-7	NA	TGCGCCAGCAGCTTGGAGGGCAGCGGATCCTACGAGCAGTACTTC	CASSLEGSGSYEQYF
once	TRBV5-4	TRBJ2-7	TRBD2	TGTGCCAGCAGCCGGGGGGGTAGCGCACCCTCCTACGAGCAGTACTTC	CASSRGGSAPSYEQYF
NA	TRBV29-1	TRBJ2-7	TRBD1	TGCAGCGTACTTAACAGGGGGAGCTACGAGCAGTACTTC	CSVLNRGSYEQYF
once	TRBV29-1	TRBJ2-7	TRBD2	TGCAGCGTTGTAGCGGGAGGAGGCGACGAGCAGTACTTC	CSVVAGGGDEQYF
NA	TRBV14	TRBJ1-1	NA	TGTGCCAGCAGCCAAGGGGGGGGGTCTGAAGCTTTCTTT	CASSQGGGSEAFF
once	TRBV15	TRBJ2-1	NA	TGTGCCACCAGAAGAAGGAACCCTTACAATGAGCAGTTCTTC	CATRRRNPYNEQFF
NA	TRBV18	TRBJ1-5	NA	TGTGCCAGCTCACCACCGATTTCGCCTTATCAGCCCCAGCATTTT	CASSPPISPYQPQHF
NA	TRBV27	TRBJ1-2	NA	TGTGCCAGCAGTTTATACTCAGGGAATTTGATGTTTGGCTACACCTTC	CASSLYSGNLMFGYTF